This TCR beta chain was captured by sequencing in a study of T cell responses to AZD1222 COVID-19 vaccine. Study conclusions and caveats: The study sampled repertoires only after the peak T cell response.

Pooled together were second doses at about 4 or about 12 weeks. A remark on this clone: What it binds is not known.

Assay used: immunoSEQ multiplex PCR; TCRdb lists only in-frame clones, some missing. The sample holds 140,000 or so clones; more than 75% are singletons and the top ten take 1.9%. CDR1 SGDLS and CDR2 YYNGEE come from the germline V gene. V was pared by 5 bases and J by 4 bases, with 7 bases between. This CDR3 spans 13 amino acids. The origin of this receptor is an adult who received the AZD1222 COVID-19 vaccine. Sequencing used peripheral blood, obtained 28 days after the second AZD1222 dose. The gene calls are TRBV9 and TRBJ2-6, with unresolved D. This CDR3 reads CASRGSGANVLTF. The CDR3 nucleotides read TGTGCCAGCAGAGGGTCCGGGGCCAACGTCCTGACTTTC.